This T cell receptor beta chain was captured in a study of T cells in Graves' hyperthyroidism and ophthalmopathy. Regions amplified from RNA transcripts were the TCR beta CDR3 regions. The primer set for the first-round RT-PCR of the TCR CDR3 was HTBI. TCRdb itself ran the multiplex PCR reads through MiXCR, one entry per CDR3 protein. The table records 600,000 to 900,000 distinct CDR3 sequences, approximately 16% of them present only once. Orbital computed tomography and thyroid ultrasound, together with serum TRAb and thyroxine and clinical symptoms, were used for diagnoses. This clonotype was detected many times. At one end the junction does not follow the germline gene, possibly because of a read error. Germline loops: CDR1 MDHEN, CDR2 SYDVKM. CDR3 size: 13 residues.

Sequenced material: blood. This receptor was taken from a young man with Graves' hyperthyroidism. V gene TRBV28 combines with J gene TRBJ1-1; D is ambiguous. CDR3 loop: CASSLDGNTEAFF. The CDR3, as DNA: TGCGCCAGCAGCTTGGACGGGAACACTGAAGCTTTCTTT. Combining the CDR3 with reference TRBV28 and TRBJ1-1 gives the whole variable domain DVKVTQSSRYLVKRTGEKVFLECVQDMDHENMFWYRQDPGLGLRLIYFSYDVKMKEKGDIPEGYSVSREKKERFSLILESASTNQTSMYLCASSLDGNTEAFFGQGTRLTVV.